The present entry profiles one TCR beta chain with its context. The data were taken from a study of blood T cell repertoires in COVID-19. Across the whole study: From T cells, B-cell-depleted T cells, or PBMCs came the material, which was cDNA or gDNA.

Measured with immunoSEQ multiplex PCR; TCRdb has only the in-frame clones, and not every one. The sample contains a few hundred thousand clones, 88% of which appear only once. Trimming cost V 2 bases and J 3 bases; bases outside gene matches: 10. Looked up from germline, CDR1 is MNHNS and CDR2 is SASEGT. This CDR3 spans 17 amino acids. This TCR came from a woman aged 70 to 79 with COVID-19, enrolled during active disease. Sequencing was done on a sample of peripheral blood. The V gene is TRBV6-1, the J gene TRBJ2-5, with 9 bases that match TRBD2. The CDR3: CASSEWASGMKKETQYF. CDR3 in DNA: TGTGCCAGCAGTGAATGGGCTAGCGGGATGAAAAAAGAGACCCAGTACTTC.